The next 25 T cell receptor beta chains were all read from a single sample in a study of shared clonotypes between healthy human individuals. Sequenced by immunoSEQ multiplex PCR; TCRdb stores in-frame clones only, minus some. The repertoire holds 1,400,000 or so clones, with approximately 98.5% as singletons. The sequenced material came from naive CD4+ T cells sorted from blood. Subset denoted: CD45RA+ positively selected. These receptors were taken from a man younger than 40 in good health.

The CDR3: CASSSRRGVLDTQYF. In nucleotides, the CDR3 is TGTGCCAGTAGTTCCAGGCGGGGGGTTTTAGATACGCAGTATTTT. V usage is TRBV19 and J usage is TRBJ2-3; 8 bases agree with TRBD2. The germline V gene has CDR1 LNHDA and CDR2 SQIVND (reference sequence). Trimming cost V 5 bases and J 5 bases; bases outside gene matches: 9. The CDR3 contains 15 residues.

To note about this clone: The sample carries other DNA sequences with the same CDR3. The rearrangement joins TRBV5-1 to TRBJ1-1; D gene ambiguous. The CDR3 is 13 residues long. CDR1 SGHRS and CDR2 YFSETQ come from the germline V gene. V gave up 0 bases and J gave up 3 bases, with 6 bases separating them. The CDR3 loop reads CASSLVEDTEAFF. Written as DNA, the CDR3 is TGCGCCAGCAGCTTGGTCGAGGACACTGAAGCTTTCTTT.

V and J are TRBV18 and TRBJ2-4; the D call may be TRBD1 or TRBD2 (5 bases each). The CDR3 spans 19 residues. V lost 3 bases and J lost 4, with 25 bases in between. The V gene's germline CDR1 is KGHSH and CDR2 LQKENI. CDR3 coding DNA: TGTGCCAGCTCACCGCGGCAGCCGGGGACGTGGGGCAAAAAAAACATTCAGTACTTC. Protein product: CASSPRQPGTWGKKNIQYF.

The chain is built from TRBV5-1 and TRBJ2-3; D is ambiguous. Germline assignment: CDR1 SGHRS and CDR2 YFSETQ. This CDR3 contains 13 residues. Trimming shortened V by 3 bases and J by 6 bases, and 11 bases separated the two germline ends. CDR3: CASSSQHGDTQYF. For the CDR3, the DNA is TGCGCCAGCAGCTCTCAGCATGGCGATACGCAGTATTTT.

The rearrangement links TRBV19 to TRBJ2-3; either TRBD1 or TRBD2 may supply D (5 bases each). Germline V CDR1 and CDR2: LNHDA, SQIVND (reference sequence). V lost 6 bases to trimming and J lost 4 bases, with 20 bases between them. This CDR3 is 16 amino acids long. CDR3 DNA sequence: TGTGCCAGTAGGTGGGACGCCGCCCTATCCCCAGATACGCAGTATTTT. Residues: CASRWDAALSPDTQYF.

The V gene is TRBV28, the J gene TRBJ1-1, with TRBD1 identical over 9 bases. Trimming removed 5 bases from V and 5 bases from J; junction bases left unmatched: 9. Germline CDR1 reads MDHEN; CDR2 reads SYDVKM. This CDR3 contains 15 residues. CDR3 loop: CASSLNRGRWTEAFF. The CDR3 DNA sequence: TGTGCCAGCAGTCTAAACAGGGGGCGGTGGACTGAAGCTTTCTTT.

The V and J genes are TRBV30 and TRBJ2-1, with 7 bases lining up with TRBD2. CDR1 and CDR2 from the germline V gene are GTSNPN and SVGIG (reference sequence). V shed 6 bases and J 7 bases; nucleotides not matched to a gene: 15. This CDR3 contains 15 residues. The DNA for the CDR3 is TGTGCCTGTACGGCCCGGAGCGGGATCCGAAATGAGCAGTTCTTC. Protein sequence: CACTARSGIRNEQFF.

The V call is TRBV2, the J call TRBJ2-7; 8 bases align to TRBD1. CDR1 is SNHLY and CDR2 is FYNNEI in the germline V gene. With V trimmed by 4 bases and J by 0 bases, 8 bases remained unmatched. This CDR3 contains 16 residues. Here the CDR3 reads CASSGRTGTSSYEQYF. CDR3 nucleotide sequence: TGTGCCAGCAGTGGGCGGACAGGGACCAGCTCCTACGAGCAGTACTTC.

V and J are TRBV9 and TRBJ2-2; D is perhaps TRBD2 (5 bases). Trimming cost V 1 base and J 5 bases, with 12 bases left between them. The CDR3 has 15 residues. Germline V lookup: CDR1 SGDLS, CDR2 YYNGEE. The CDR3 DNA sequence: TGTGCCAGCAGCGTACTTATGGAGGCTACCGGGGAGCTGTTTTTT. Translated: CASSVLMEATGELFF.

The rearrangement links TRBV7-2 to TRBJ2-1, with D perhaps TRBD2 (5 bases). The CDR3 has 14 residues. Trimming shortened V by 2 bases and J by 5 bases, and 10 bases separated the two germline ends. Germline CDR1 and CDR2: SGHTA and FQGNSA. The CDR3 loop is CASSLIPGNNEQFF. The CDR3 DNA sequence: TGTGCCAGCAGCTTAATTCCGGGGAACAATGAGCAGTTCTTC.

This chain connects TRBV10-3 to TRBJ2-1; D remains ambiguous. The germline V and J ends were trimmed by 10 bases and 8 bases, with 12 bases remaining between them. This CDR3 has 11 amino acids. Looked up from germline, CDR1 is ENHRY and CDR2 is SYGVKD. CDR3 DNA: TGTGCCACCACAATTAAGGATGAGCAGTTCTTC. It specifies CATTIKDEQFF.

The V call is TRBV19, the J call TRBJ2-1; 9 bases fit TRBD1. CDR1 is LNHDA, CDR2 SQIVND, per germline (reference sequence). V shed 4 bases and J 9 bases; nucleotides not matched to a gene: 7. The CDR3 runs 14 residues. CDR3 sequence (DNA): TGTGCCAGTAGTAGTTTACAGGGGGCGGGTGAGCAGTTCTTC. Protein: CASSSLQGAGEQFF.

This chain uses TRBV29-1 with TRBJ2-2; 9 nucleotides line up with TRBD2. Germline lookup yields CDR1 SQVTM and CDR2 ANQGSEA. This CDR3 is 18 amino acids long. Germline trimming cut 7 bases from V and 0 bases from J; bases unmatched to any gene: 15. The CDR3 nucleotides are TGCAGCGCCGGGGTCGGGACTAGCAGTACCGCGAACACCGGGGAGCTGTTTTTT. It encodes CSAGVGTSSTANTGELFF.

This chain connects TRBV18 to TRBJ2-7; TRBD1 agrees at 8 bases. J gave up 3 bases and V 3 bases, and 10 bases lay outside the gene matches. CDR3 length: 16 residues. The germline V gene encodes CDR1 KGHSH and CDR2 LQKENI. The CDR3 DNA sequence: TGTGCCAGCTCACCCCTAAGCCGGGACAGGATCTACGAGCAGTACTTC. Amino acids: CASSPLSRDRIYEQYF.

V and J are TRBV10-1 and TRBJ2-3; possibly TRBD2 for D (7 bases). V shed 1 base and J shed 3 bases, with 14 bases lying between them. Germline values: CDR1 WNHNN, CDR2 SYGVQD (reference sequence). The CDR3 covers 16 residues. The CDR3 region is CASSEFRGGSTDTQYF. In DNA form, the CDR3 reads TGCGCCAGCAGTGAGTTCCGCGGGGGCTCTACAGATACGCAGTATTTT.

The chain links TRBV25-1 to TRBJ1-1; unclear D gene. The CDR3 runs to 11 residues. With 6 bases removed from V and 1 base from J, the gap between germline ends came to 3 bases. Germline V CDR1 and CDR2: MGHDK, SYGVNS. CDR3 DNA: TGTGCCAGCAGACGGAACACTGAAGCTTTCTTT. Amino acid sequence: CASRRNTEAFF. The full variable domain, rest sourced from reference TRBV25-1 and TRBJ1-1, is EADIYQTPRYLVIGTGKKITLECSQTMGHDKMYWYQQDPGMELHLIHYSYGVNSTEKGDLSSESTVSRIRTEHFPLTLESARPSHTSQYLCASRRNTEAFFGQGTRLTVV.

The V call is TRBV27, the J call TRBJ1-3; a weak D match, TRBD1 (6 bases). The length of the CDR3 is 15 residues. The V and J ends lost 6 bases and 2 bases respectively, with 14 bases between them. Germline V gene sequence: CDR1 MNHEY, CDR2 SMNVEV (reference sequence). CDR3 residues: CASRTLQGTGNTIYF. The CDR3 DNA is TGTGCCAGCAGAACGCTACAGGGCACTGGAAACACCATATATTTT.

V and J are TRBV14 and TRBJ2-1, with 15 positions matching TRBD2. CDR3 length equals 18 residues. With 2 bases clipped from V and 0 bases from J, the junction kept 2 bases outside the gene matches. Germline lookup yields CDR1 SGHDN and CDR2 FVKESK. CDR3 sequence: CASSQTGLAGGSYNEQFF. The CDR3 DNA reads as TGTGCCAGCAGCCAAACGGGACTAGCGGGAGGCTCCTACAATGAGCAGTTCTTC.

This clone was found once. DNA of the CDR3: TGTGCCAGCTCGGGGGGGCCCGCCGAGCAGTACTTC. Its protein product is CASSGGPAEQYF. V usage is TRBV2 and J usage is TRBJ2-7; TRBD2 matches 8 bases. Losses at the gene ends were 8 bases for V and 6 bases for J; bases not matched to a gene: 6. Germline assignment: CDR1 SNHLY and CDR2 FYNNEI. CDR3 length: 12 amino acids.

This clone is a singleton in its sample. V is TRBV6-5 and J is TRBJ2-1; TRBD2 agrees at 13 bases. The junction had 2 bases not matched to a gene; V was cut back by 0 bases and J by 9 bases. In germline, CDR1 is MNHEY, CDR2 SVGAGI. The CDR3 has 15 amino acids. The CDR3 protein is CASSYSGTSGIEQFF. The CDR3 bases are TGTGCCAGCAGTTACTCGGGGACTAGCGGGATTGAGCAGTTCTTC.

This chain uses TRBV28 with TRBJ1-4, with D uncertain. CDR3 length: 15 amino acids. Germline CDR1 is MDHEN and CDR2 is SYDVKM. Trimming left V 3 bases short and J 2 bases short, with 10 bases between. CDR3 DNA: TGTGCCAGCAGTTTTGGTGGACGGACTAATGAAAAACTGTTTTTT. Translated, it gives CASSFGGRTNEKLFF.

The chain has TRBV2 and TRBJ2-7; 10 bases align to TRBD2. V shed 6 bases, J shed 3 bases, and the junction held 11 bases outside the gene matches. The CDR3 runs 16 residues. The V gene's germline CDR1 is SNHLY and CDR2 FYNNEI. The CDR3 loop reads CASSDPGTSADYEQYF. CDR3 coding DNA: TGTGCCAGCAGCGATCCCGGGACTAGCGCGGACTACGAGCAGTACTTC.

This chain connects TRBV18 to TRBJ2-6; D is undetermined. V was shortened by 2 bases and J by 1 base, with 15 bases between the two germline ends. CDR1 is KGHSH, CDR2 LQKENI, per germline. CDR3 length: 18 amino acids. The CDR3 DNA reads as TGTGCCAGCTCACCATGGGCCCAACGACATTCTGGGGCCAACGTCCTGACTTTC. This encodes CASSPWAQRHSGANVLTF.

The V and J genes are TRBV7-9 and TRBJ2-7; 10 bases are a match to TRBD2. With V trimmed by 3 bases and J by 3 bases, 8 bases remained unmatched. The CDR3 has 16 amino acids. Germline CDR1 reads SEHNR; CDR2 reads FQNEAQ (reference sequence). The CDR3 is CASSLSTSGNYYEQYF. The CDR3 region has the DNA TGTGCCAGCAGCTTGTCTACTAGCGGGAACTACTACGAGCAGTACTTC. The variable domain in full, with the rest retrieved from reference TRBV7-9 and TRBJ2-7, is DTGVSQNPRHKITKRGQNVTFRCDPISEHNRLYWYRQTLGQGPEFLTYFQNEAQLEKSRLLSDRFSAERPKGSFSTLEIQRTEQGDSAMYLCASSLSTSGNYYEQYFGPGTRLTVT.

The chain has TRBV28 and TRBJ2-2; 13 nucleotides align to TRBD2. V lost 3 bases to trimming and J lost 5 bases; unmatched junction nucleotides: 9. The length of the CDR3 is 18 residues. Germline lookup yields CDR1 MDHEN and CDR2 SYDVKM. The chain's CDR3 is CASSFLGLAGARTGELFF. CDR3 nucleotide sequence: TGTGCCAGCAGTTTTCTCGGACTAGCGGGAGCTCGGACCGGGGAGCTGTTTTTT.